The rows below give T cell receptor beta chains drawn from one sample of a study of early T cells in non-severe SARS-CoV-2 infection. TCRdb re-derived calls from the 5' RACE reads in MiXCR, one entry per CDR3 protein. The sample lists some 33,000 distinct CDR3 sequences, around 6% occurring once. Sequencing was done on a sample of whole blood. All receptors come from an adult who was a healthcare worker with PCR-confirmed SARS-CoV-2 infection or an uninfected control (not recorded which). The CDR3 runs from the conserved cysteine through the conserved F or W.

>17|TRBV19
CASSPLGRRTNTGELFF
>14|TRBV2
CASSDMSSYNEQFF
>15|TRBV2
CASSLSLVTVGEQFF
>13|TRBV12-3/TRBV12-4
CASSFGRGSVQFF
>13|TRBV6-5
CASKVGGRYEQYF
>13|TRBV20-1
CAIGGESYNEQFF
>14|TRBV5-4
CASTMGGFRTEAFF
>16|TRBV11-2
CASSLWTETSSYEQYF
>12|TRBV19
CASSISTNEQYF
>15|TRBV7-2
CASSPGQGGYQPQHF
>13|TRBV11-2
CASSLGVSSPLHF
>15|TRBV20-1
CSASRLAGGRFEQYF
>17|TRBV19
CASSMPSGGPNTGELFF
>12|TRBV30
CAWKDYTYEQYF
>15|TRBV24-1
CATSDPGTSQETQYF
>14|TRBV15
CATAQGTNTGELFF
>13|TRBV29-1
CSAEWGLIHEQYF
>15|TRBV6-4
CASSETSGGTDTQYF
>16|TRBV11-2
CASSSTGAKAFREQYF
>17|TRBV11-2
CASSLSTDRGWNTEAFF
>14|TRBV9
CASSVASGHYGYTF
>16|TRBV24-1
CATSDALAGVTGELFF
>12|TRBV20-1
CSATGPNTEAFF
>16|TRBV11-2
CASSLAVGRKRDTQYF
>13|TRBV2
CASSRGPTDTQYF
>18|TRBV29-1
CSVGVERMTGPYTGELFF
>15|TRBV13
CASSFGQGNTGELFF
>13|TRBV11-2
CASTLQMNTEAFF
>14|TRBV2
CASSFQTGGTEAFF
>12|TRBV5-4
CASSPPGTEAFF
>15|TRBV6-5
CASSPQGASTDTQYF
>15|TRBV10-3
CAIGGQGGTNEKLFF
>12|TRBV27
CASGFGDQPQHF
>14|TRBV5-4
CASSWGQGINEQYF
>15|TRBV5-4
CASSRQGQGAQPQHF
>15|TRBV9
CASSVRAGPPYEQYF
>15|TRBV5-1
CASSLGQGRTDTQYF
>15|TRBV7-9
CASSLVGGTGNTIYF
>15|TRBV6-2/TRBV6-3
CASSPVIPGANVLTF
>16|TRBV12-3/TRBV12-4
CASSPIVGVSYNEQFF
>14|TRBV11-3
CASSLTGKNTEAFF
>14|TRBV10-3
CAISGARGNTEAFF
>16|TRBV19
CASSIAQGASNQPQHF
>13|TRBV5-1
CASRLTGSYEQYF
>15|TRBV9
CASSGSGGGTDTQYF
>14|TRBV20-1
CSASDRNAQGPQHF
>13|TRBV11-2
CATSAGGKETQYF
>16|TRBV20-1
CSASGTSGGDSYEQYF
>16|TRBV7-2
CASSLGGASGGAAQYF
>14|TRBV29-1
CSVETGPGGTEAFF
>15|TRBV4-1
CASSQVEVHTGELFF
>13|TRBV20-1
CSARPAIQETQYF
>16|TRBV2
CASSGAAHLYQETQYF
>14|TRBV5-6
CASSFERLQETQYF
>12|TRBV28
CASSFRDFGQFF
>11|TRBV29-1
CSVRNSYEQYF
>15|TRBV20-1
CSARRAGRIYNEQFF
>16|TRBV10-3
CAIRDSSGGATDTQYF
>13|TRBV11-2
CASSLGTPWEAFF